The 23 T cell receptor beta chains below all came from one sample that was sequenced in a study of PD-1 blockade in classical Hodgkin lymphoma. Indicated time point: cycle 4 day 1 (C4D1), after less than 7 weeks of nivolumab. Every patient was affected by relapse after autologous stem cell transplantation, while exposure to brentuximab vedotin was not uniform. The protocol was immunoSEQ multiplex PCR, while the TCRdb copy is restricted to in-frame clones and leaves out a portion. The repertoire includes about 92,000 clones, 75% to 85% of them detected once, and approximately 15% sits in the top ten. The input for sequencing was peripheral blood mononuclear cells (PBMCs), taken before the fourth cycle of nivolumab. These receptors were collected from a human donor with classical Hodgkin lymphoma.

This clone was recorded once. Here the CDR3 reads CASAWGALTEAFF. As DNA, the CDR3 is TGTGCCAGCGCCTGGGGGGCGCTTACTGAAGCTTTCTTT. The V and J genes are TRBV7-2 and TRBJ1-1, with a possible D match to TRBD1 (6 bases). This CDR3 contains 13 residues. V was shortened by 8 bases and J by 5 bases, with 15 bases between the two germline ends. CDR1 and CDR2 from the germline V gene are SGHTA and FQGNSA. The variable domain in full, with the rest retrieved from reference TRBV7-2 and TRBJ1-1, is GAGVSQSPSNKVTEKGKDVELRCDPISGHTALYWYRQSLGQGLEFLIYFQGNSAPDKSGLPSDRFSAERTGGSVSTLTIQRTQQEDSAVYLCASAWGALTEAFFGQGTRLTVV.

This clone was counted a few times. The chain has TRBV5-6 and TRBJ1-2; D may be TRBD1 (5 bases). Germline CDR1 SGHDT, CDR2 YYEEEE. V gave up 6 bases and J gave up 7 bases, with 16 bases separating them. This CDR3 has 13 residues. In nucleotides, the CDR3 is TGTGCCAGCACCCCGGTGGGGCGGGGTGGCTACACCTTC. This gives the protein CASTPVGRGGYTF.

The chain uses TRBV5-1 and TRBJ2-2; 7 bases align to TRBD2. CDR1 and CDR2 from the germline V gene are SGHRS and YFSETQ. V dropped 0 bases and J dropped 6; count of bases not matched to a gene: 17. This CDR3 has 19 residues. This CDR3 reads CASSLAALADPVWAGELFF. In DNA form, the CDR3 reads TGCGCCAGCAGCTTGGCCGCGCTAGCGGACCCCGTTTGGGCCGGGGAGCTGTTTTTT.

The rearrangement joins TRBV5-1 to TRBJ2-2; 8 bases are a match to TRBD1. Per the germline V gene, CDR1 is SGHRS and CDR2 is YFSETQ. The length of the CDR3 is 13 residues. The trim removed 9 bases at V and 4 bases at J, leaving 5 bases unmatched. The CDR3 loop is CATRTGSTGELFF. The CDR3, as DNA: TGCGCCACTCGGACAGGGAGCACCGGGGAGCTGTTTTTT.

V gene TRBV7-2 combines with J gene TRBJ2-1; D is ambiguous. This CDR3 has 14 amino acids. Germline assignment: CDR1 SGHTA and CDR2 FQGNSA. The V gene lost 5 bases and the J gene lost 4 bases, with 12 bases spanning the gap. CDR3 in amino acids: CASSPVGPYNEQFF. The CDR3 DNA follows: TGTGCCAGCAGCCCAGTCGGGCCATACAATGAGCAGTTCTTC. The full variable domain, completed using reference TRBV7-2 and TRBJ2-1, is GAGVSQSPSNKVTEKGKDVELRCDPISGHTALYWYRQSLGQGLEFLIYFQGNSAPDKSGLPSDRFSAERTGGSVSTLTIQRTQQEDSAVYLCASSPVGPYNEQFFGPGTRLTVL.

The rearrangement joins TRBV6-1 to TRBJ2-4; TRBD2 aligns across 7 bases. CDR3 length equals 18 residues. CDR1 is MNHNS, CDR2 SASEGT, per germline. The V segment lost 0 bases and the J segment 6 bases; nucleotides outside the gene matches: 14. Here the CDR3 DNA reads TGTGCCAGCAGTGAAGCTTCGTCCATAGGGTGGGGGGGAAACATTCAGTACTTC. This gives the protein CASSEASSIGWGGNIQYF.

The V gene is TRBV7-8, the J gene TRBJ2-7, with D unclear. This CDR3 comprises 11 residues. Germline CDR1 is SGHVS and CDR2 is FQNEAQ. V was clipped by 5 bases and J by 5 bases, with 7 bases between them. CDR3: CASSARDEQYF. The CDR3 region has the DNA TGTGCCAGCAGCGCCCGGGACGAGCAGTACTTC.

This clone was counted only a few times. V usage is TRBV11-3 and J usage is TRBJ1-1; perhaps TRBD1 as D (5 bases). The CDR3 extends over 12 amino acids. CDR1 SGHNT and CDR2 YENEEA come from the germline V gene. V was shortened by 1 base and J by 11 bases, with 11 bases between the two germline ends. The CDR3 DNA sequence: TGTGCCAGCAGCTTAGTCCCGGGGCAGGCTTTCTTT. Translation: CASSLVPGQAFF.

The genes are TRBV19 and TRBJ1-2; D uncertain. V lost 8 bases, J lost 2 bases, and 12 bases lay in between. The CDR3 extends over 13 amino acids. Germline CDR1 and CDR2: LNHDA and SQIVND (reference sequence). The CDR3 DNA sequence: TGTGCCAGTTCTCTCCGGGCCAACTATGGCTACACCTTC. Residues: CASSLRANYGYTF.

This clone turned up a few times. The rearrangement uses TRBV16 and TRBJ1-1; unclear D gene. CDR1 KGHSY and CDR2 FQNENV come from the germline V gene. This CDR3 has 14 residues. Trimming removed 0 bases at V and 1 base at J, with 6 bases between. The CDR3 is CASSQSAGNTEAFF. The CDR3 nucleotides read TGTGCCAGCAGCCAATCAGCAGGGAACACTGAAGCTTTCTTT. Combining the CDR3 with reference TRBV16 and TRBJ1-1 gives the whole variable domain GEEVAQTPKHLVRGEGQKAKLYCAPIKGHSYVFWYQQVLKNEFKFLISFQNENVFDETGMPKERFSAKCLPNSPCSLEIQATKLEDSAVYFCASSQSAGNTEAFFGQGTRLTVV.

V and J are TRBV13 and TRBJ1-5; D unclear. The V gene's germline CDR1 is PRHDT and CDR2 FYEKMQ (reference sequence). The length of the CDR3 is 14 residues. V dropped 3 bases and J dropped 7 bases, with 13 bases sitting between them. The CDR3 DNA follows: TGTGCCAGCAGCTTTGGCCGGACGGGCCAGCCCCAGCATTTT. Translation gives CASSFGRTGQPQHF.

This clone showed up many times. The chain has TRBV28 and TRBJ2-1, with a possible D match to TRBD2 (5 bases). This CDR3 contains 15 residues. Trimming cost V 4 bases and J 2 bases, with 12 bases left between them. Germline assignment: CDR1 MDHEN and CDR2 SYDVKM. CDR3 loop: CASSWASSTYNEQFF. In DNA form, the CDR3 reads TGTGCCAGCAGTTGGGCTAGCTCGACCTACAATGAGCAGTTCTTC.

The gene calls are TRBV5-1 and TRBJ2-7, with 7 nucleotides matching TRBD2. This CDR3 region has 15 residues. V gave up 4 bases and J gave up 0 bases; unmatched junction bases: 7. Germline CDR1 SGHRS, CDR2 YFSETQ. CDR3 DNA sequence: TGCGCCAGCAGCCCGGGGGGTGCAAGCTCCTACGAGCAGTACTTC. It encodes CASSPGGASSYEQYF.

The V gene is TRBV19, the J gene TRBJ1-2; a possible D gene is TRBD1 (6 bases). The CDR3 length is 13 residues. The V end was cut by 6 bases, the J end by 4 bases, with 12 bases between. Germline CDR1 reads LNHDA; CDR2 reads SQIVND (reference sequence). CDR3 in amino acids: CASRNTGSYGYTF. The CDR3 DNA follows: TGTGCCAGTAGAAACACAGGGTCCTATGGCTACACCTTC.

This chain joins TRBV10-3 and TRBJ1-2, with 7 nucleotides matching TRBD1. CDR1 ENHRY and CDR2 SYGVKD come from the germline V gene. After removal of 2 bases from V and 2 bases from J, the junction contained 2 bases not matched to a gene. CDR3 size: 14 residues. CDR3 in DNA: TGTGCCATCAGTGAGAGAGGGGGCAACTATGGCTACACCTTC. The encoded protein is CAISERGGNYGYTF.

The CDR3 here is CASSLRLAGVGDTQYF. The DNA of the CDR3 is TGTGCCAGCAGCCTGCGACTAGCGGGAGTCGGAGATACGCAGTATTTT. J is TRBJ2-3 and V is TRBV7-3, with 12 positions matching TRBD2. The CDR3 runs to 16 residues. In germline, CDR1 is SGHTA, CDR2 FQGTGA. J gave up 5 bases and V 5 bases, and 8 bases lay outside the gene matches. Full variable domain (outside the CDR3, taken from reference TRBV7-3 and TRBJ2-3): GAGVSQTPSNKVTEKGKYVELRCDPISGHTALYWYRQSLGQGPEFLIYFQGTGAADDSGLPNDRFFAVRPEGSVSTLKIQRTERGDSAVYLCASSLRLAGVGDTQYFGPGTRLTVL.

This sequence joins TRBV9 and TRBJ2-1, with 9 bases that match TRBD2. The CDR3 has 14 amino acids. Per the germline V gene, CDR1 is SGDLS and CDR2 is YYNGEE. With 0 bases clipped from V and 10 bases from J, the junction kept 5 bases outside the gene matches. CDR3 coding DNA: TGTGCCAGCAGCGTAGCGACTAGCGGAGGGGAGCAGTTCTTC. It translates to CASSVATSGGEQFF.

The rearrangement uses TRBV10-1 and TRBJ1-1; D gene unclear. Germline loops: CDR1 WNHNN, CDR2 SYGVQD (reference sequence). This CDR3 is 14 amino acids long. Trimming took off 4 bases at V and 2 bases at J, with 11 bases between the two ends. CDR3 amino acids: CASSGFKSNTEAFF. CDR3 nucleotides: TGCGCCAGCAGTGGGTTCAAGTCTAACACTGAAGCTTTCTTT.

This sequence joins TRBV10-3 and TRBJ1-5; D not resolved. Germline V gene data show CDR1 as ENHRY and CDR2 as SYGVKD. This CDR3 has 14 residues. Trimming removed 4 bases from V and 1 base from J, with 8 bases in between. The CDR3 protein is CAISAGDSNQPQHF. The CDR3 bases are TGTGCCATCAGTGCAGGAGACAGCAATCAGCCCCAGCATTTT.

V is TRBV10-1 and J is TRBJ2-7, with TRBD2 identical over 9 bases. J lost 3 bases, V lost 10 bases, and 7 bases had no gene match. Germline assignment: CDR1 WNHNN and CDR2 SYGVQD (reference sequence). The CDR3 length is 13 residues. This CDR3 reads CANQIAGVYEQYF. In DNA, the CDR3 is TGCGCCAACCAAATAGCGGGAGTCTACGAGCAGTACTTC.

This chain joins TRBV5-1 and TRBJ1-3; 7 positions agree with TRBD1. Germline loops: CDR1 SGHRS, CDR2 YFSETQ. V dropped 6 bases and J dropped 2; count of bases not matched to a gene: 5. CDR3 length equals 14 residues. This chain's CDR3 is CASTSGTAGNTIYF. CDR3 sequence (DNA): TGCGCCAGCACCTCCGGGACAGCTGGAAACACCATATATTTT.

V is TRBV19 and J is TRBJ2-2; no reliable D call. V lost 2 bases and J lost 6, with 1 base in between. This CDR3 is built from 11 residues. Germline CDR1 is LNHDA and CDR2 is SQIVND (reference sequence). For the CDR3, the DNA is TGTGCCAGTAGTATATCCGGGGAGCTGTTTTTT. It encodes CASSISGELFF.

The genes are TRBV19 and TRBJ2-7; tentatively, D is TRBD2 (6 bases). CDR3 length equals 13 residues. Trimming cost V 1 base and J 9 bases, with 13 bases left between them. The germline CDR1 and CDR2 sequences are LNHDA and SQIVND (reference sequence). CDR3 coding DNA: TGTGCCAGTAGTATAGGTGCGGAGGGATGGCAGTACTTC. Its translation is CASSIGAEGWQYF.